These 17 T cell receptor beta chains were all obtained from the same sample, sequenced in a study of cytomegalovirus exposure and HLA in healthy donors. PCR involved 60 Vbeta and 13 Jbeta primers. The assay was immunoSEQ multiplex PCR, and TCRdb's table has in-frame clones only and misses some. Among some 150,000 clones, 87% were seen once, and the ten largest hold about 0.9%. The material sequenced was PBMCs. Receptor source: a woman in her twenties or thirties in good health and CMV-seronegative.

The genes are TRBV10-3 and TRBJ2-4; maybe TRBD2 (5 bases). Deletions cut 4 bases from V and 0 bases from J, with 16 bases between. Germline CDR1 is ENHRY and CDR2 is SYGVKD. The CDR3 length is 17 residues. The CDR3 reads CAISARPGWEAKNIQYF. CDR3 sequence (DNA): TGTGCCATCAGTGCCCGGCCGGGGTGGGAAGCCAAAAACATTCAGTACTTC.

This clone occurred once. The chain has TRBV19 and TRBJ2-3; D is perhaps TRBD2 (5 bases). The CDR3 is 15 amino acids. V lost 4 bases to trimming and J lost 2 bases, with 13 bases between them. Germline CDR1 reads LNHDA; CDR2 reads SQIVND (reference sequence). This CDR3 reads CASSTQRRYTDTQYF. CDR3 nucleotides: TGTGCCAGTAGTACCCAAAGGAGGTACACAGATACGCAGTATTTT.

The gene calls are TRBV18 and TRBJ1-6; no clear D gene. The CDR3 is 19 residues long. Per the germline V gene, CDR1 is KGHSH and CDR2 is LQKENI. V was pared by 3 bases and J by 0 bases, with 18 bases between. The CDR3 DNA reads TGTGCCAGCTCACCGGATTTGATTCGAGGGAGCTCCTATAATTCACCCCTCCACTTT. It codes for CASSPDLIRGSSYNSPLHF.

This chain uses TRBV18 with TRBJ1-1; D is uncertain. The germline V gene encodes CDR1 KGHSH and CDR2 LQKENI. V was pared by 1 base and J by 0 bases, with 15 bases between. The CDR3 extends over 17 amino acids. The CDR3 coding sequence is TGTGCCAGCTCACCACTTGAACGGGGATTCATGAACACTGAAGCTTTCTTT. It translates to CASSPLERGFMNTEAFF. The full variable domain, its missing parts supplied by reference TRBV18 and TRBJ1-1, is NAGVMQNPRHLVRRRGQEARLRCSPMKGHSHVYWYRQLPEEGLKFMVYLQKENIIDESGMPKERFSAEFPKEGPSILRIQQVVRGDSAAYFCASSPLERGFMNTEAFFGQGTRLTVV.

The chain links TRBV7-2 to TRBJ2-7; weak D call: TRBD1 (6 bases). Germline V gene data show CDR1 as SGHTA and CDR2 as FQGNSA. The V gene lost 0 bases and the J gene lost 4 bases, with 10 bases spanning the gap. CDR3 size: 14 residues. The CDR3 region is CASSLANRAYEQYF. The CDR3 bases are TGTGCCAGCAGCTTAGCGAACAGGGCGTACGAGCAGTACTTC.

CDR3 nucleotide sequence: TGTGCCAGCTCACCAGGGGCGGGATTAACAGATACGCAGTATTTT. It encodes CASSPGAGLTDTQYF. V usage is TRBV18 and J usage is TRBJ2-3; tentative D call: TRBD2 (6 bases). Germline V lookup: CDR1 KGHSH, CDR2 LQKENI. V was shortened by 2 bases and J by 3 bases, with 12 bases between the two germline ends. The CDR3 extends over 15 amino acids.

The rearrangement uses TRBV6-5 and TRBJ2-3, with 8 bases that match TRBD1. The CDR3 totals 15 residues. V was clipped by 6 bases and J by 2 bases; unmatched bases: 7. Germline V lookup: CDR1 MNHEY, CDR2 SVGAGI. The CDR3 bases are TGTGCCAGCAGCCCAGACAGGGGCCCCACAGATACGCAGTATTTT. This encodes CASSPDRGPTDTQYF.

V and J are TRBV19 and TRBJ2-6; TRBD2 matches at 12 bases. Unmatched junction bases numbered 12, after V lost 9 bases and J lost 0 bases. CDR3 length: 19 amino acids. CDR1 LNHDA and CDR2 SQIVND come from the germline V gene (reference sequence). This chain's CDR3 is CASRGETSGGFSGANVLTF. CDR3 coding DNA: TGTGCCAGCCGGGGGGAGACTAGCGGGGGATTCTCTGGGGCCAACGTCCTGACTTTC. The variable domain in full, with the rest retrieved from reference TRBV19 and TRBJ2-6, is DGGITQSPKYLFRKEGQNVTLSCEQNLNHDAMYWYRQDPGQGLRLIYYSQIVNDFQKGDIAEGYSVSREKKESFPLTVTSAQKNPTAFYLCASRGETSGGFSGANVLTFGAGSRLTVL.

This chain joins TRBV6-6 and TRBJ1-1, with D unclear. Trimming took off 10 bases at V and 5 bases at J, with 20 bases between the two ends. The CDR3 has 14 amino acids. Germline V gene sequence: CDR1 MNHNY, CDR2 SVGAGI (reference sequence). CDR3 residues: CATIRRVTGTEAFF. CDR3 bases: TGTGCCACCATTAGGAGGGTCACGGGAACTGAAGCTTTCTTT.

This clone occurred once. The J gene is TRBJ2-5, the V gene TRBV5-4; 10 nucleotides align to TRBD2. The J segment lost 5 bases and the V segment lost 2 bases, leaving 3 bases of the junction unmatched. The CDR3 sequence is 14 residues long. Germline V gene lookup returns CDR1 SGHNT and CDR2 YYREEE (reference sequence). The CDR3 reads CASSLAGGRETQYF. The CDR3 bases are TGTGCCAGCAGCTTAGCGGGGGGGCGGGAGACCCAGTACTTC.

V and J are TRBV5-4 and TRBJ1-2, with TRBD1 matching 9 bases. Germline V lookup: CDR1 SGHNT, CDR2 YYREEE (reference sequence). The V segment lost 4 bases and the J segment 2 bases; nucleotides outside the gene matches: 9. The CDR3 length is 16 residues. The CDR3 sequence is CASSQGQGTYNYGYTF. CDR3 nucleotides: TGTGCCAGCAGCCAGGGACAGGGAACTTACAACTATGGCTACACCTTC.

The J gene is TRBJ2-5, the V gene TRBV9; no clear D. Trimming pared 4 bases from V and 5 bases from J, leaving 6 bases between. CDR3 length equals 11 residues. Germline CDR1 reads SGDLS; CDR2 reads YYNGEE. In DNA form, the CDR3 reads TGTGCCAGCAGCCCCAGGGAGACCCAGTACTTC. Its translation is CASSPRETQYF.

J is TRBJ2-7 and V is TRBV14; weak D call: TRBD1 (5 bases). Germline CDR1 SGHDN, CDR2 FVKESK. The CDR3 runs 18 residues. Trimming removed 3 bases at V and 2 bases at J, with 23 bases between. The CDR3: CASSQDVSWGPGPYEQYF. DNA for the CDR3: TGTGCCAGCAGCCAGGATGTTAGTTGGGGCCCAGGCCCCTACGAGCAGTACTTC.

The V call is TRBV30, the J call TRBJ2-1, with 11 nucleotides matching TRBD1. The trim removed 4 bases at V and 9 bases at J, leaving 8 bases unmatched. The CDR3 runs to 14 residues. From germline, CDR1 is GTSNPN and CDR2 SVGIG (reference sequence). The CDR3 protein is CAWNRDRGAFEQFF. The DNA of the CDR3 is TGTGCCTGGAACCGGGACAGGGGGGCGTTTGAGCAGTTCTTC.

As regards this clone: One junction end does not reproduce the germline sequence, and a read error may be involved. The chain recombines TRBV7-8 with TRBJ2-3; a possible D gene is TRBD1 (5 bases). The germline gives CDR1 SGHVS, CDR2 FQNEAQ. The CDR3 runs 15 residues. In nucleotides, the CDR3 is TGTGCCAGCAGCTCTCTTAGCTCCAACACAGGTACGCAGTATTTT. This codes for CASSSLSSNTGTQYF.

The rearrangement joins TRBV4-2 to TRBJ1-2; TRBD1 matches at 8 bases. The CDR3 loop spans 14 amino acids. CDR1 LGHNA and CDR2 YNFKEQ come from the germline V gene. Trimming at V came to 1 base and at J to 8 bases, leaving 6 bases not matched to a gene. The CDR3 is CASSQGGQGGGYTF. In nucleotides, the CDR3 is TGTGCCAGCAGCCAAGGAGGACAGGGTGGCGGCTACACCTTC.

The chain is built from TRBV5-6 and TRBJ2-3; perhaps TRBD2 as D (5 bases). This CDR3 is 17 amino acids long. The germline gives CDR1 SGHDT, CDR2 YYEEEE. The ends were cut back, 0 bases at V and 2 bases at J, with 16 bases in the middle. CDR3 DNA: TGTGCCAGCAGCTTGGGGGCTAGCCCCGGATTCACAGATACGCAGTATTTT. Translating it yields CASSLGASPGFTDTQYF. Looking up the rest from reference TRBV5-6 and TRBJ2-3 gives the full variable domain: DAGVTQSPTHLIKTRGQQVTLRCSPKSGHDTVSWYQQALGQGPQFIFQYYEEEERQRGNFPDRFSGHQFPNYSSELNVNALLLGDSALYLCASSLGASPGFTDTQYFGPGTRLTVL.